This TCR beta chain was recorded in a study of blood T cell repertoires in COVID-19. Participants spanned ages about 18 to 100 years and resided in over 20 US areas. All recovered Cohort 3 donors got two negative PCRs, got clearance, or saw symptom resolution. Only in-frame clones appear in the TCRdb table, and some are missing; sequencing was by immunoSEQ multiplex PCR. This sample carries roughly 220,000 clones, 88% of them seen once, and the ten largest clones take approximately 2.7%. Trimming took off 1 base at V and 5 bases at J, with 7 bases between the two ends. This CDR3 contains 13 residues. Germline V gives CDR1 SGHRS, CDR2 YFSETQ.

Sequencing used PBMCs or T cells enriched from blood (not recorded which). The rearrangement uses TRBV5-1 and TRBJ2-1, with D perhaps matching TRBD1 (5 bases). The TCR originated in a woman in her twenties or thirties who had recovered from COVID-19. This chain's CDR3 is CASSLRTNNEQFF. CDR3 DNA sequence: TGCGCCAGCAGCTTGCGGACAAACAATGAGCAGTTCTTC.